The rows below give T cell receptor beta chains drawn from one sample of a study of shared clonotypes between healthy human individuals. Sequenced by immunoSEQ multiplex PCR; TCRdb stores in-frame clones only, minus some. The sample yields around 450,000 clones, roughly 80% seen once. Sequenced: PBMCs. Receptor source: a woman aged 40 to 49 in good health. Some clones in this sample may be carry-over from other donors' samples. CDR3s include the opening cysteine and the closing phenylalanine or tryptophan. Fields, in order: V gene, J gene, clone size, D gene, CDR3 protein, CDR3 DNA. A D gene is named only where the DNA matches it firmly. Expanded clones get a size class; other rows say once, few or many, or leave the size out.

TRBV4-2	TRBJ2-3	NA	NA	CASSEQSTDTQYF	TGTGCCAGCAGCGAACAGAGCACAGATACGCAGTATTTT
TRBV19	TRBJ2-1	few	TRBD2	CASSMTGGWGLAGHNEQFF	TGTGCCAGTAGTATGACAGGGGGATGGGGACTAGCGGGCCACAATGAGCAGTTCTTC
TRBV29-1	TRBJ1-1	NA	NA	CSVGVGGNTEAFF	TGCAGCGTTGGTGTGGGGGGGAACACTGAAGCTTTCTTT
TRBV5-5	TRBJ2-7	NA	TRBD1	CASSLEFGTGYEQYF	TGTGCCAGCAGCTTGGAATTCGGGACAGGCTACGAGCAGTACTTC
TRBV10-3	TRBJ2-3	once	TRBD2	CATREHIAGDTDTQYF	TGTGCCACCCGGGAGCATATAGCGGGAGACACAGATACGCAGTATTTT
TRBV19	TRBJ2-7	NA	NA	CASSMGHTIYEQYF	TGTGCCAGTAGTATGGGACACACTATATACGAGCAGTACTTC
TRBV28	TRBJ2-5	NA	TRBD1	CASGVDRVSETQYF	TGTGCCAGCGGCGTAGACAGGGTGTCTGAGACCCAGTACTTC
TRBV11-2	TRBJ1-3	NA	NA	CASSFGGRGLGNTIYF	TGTGCCAGCAGCTTTGGGGGGCGCGGCTTGGGAAACACCATATATTTT
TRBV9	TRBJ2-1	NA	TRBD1	CASSVAGTVRYNEQFF	TGTGCCAGCAGCGTAGCTGGGACAGTCCGCTACAATGAGCAGTTCTTC
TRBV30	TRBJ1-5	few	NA	CAWSHGSNQPQHF	TGTGCCTGGAGCCATGGTAGCAATCAGCCCCAGCATTTT
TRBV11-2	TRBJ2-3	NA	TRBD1	CASSWETGALGTQYF	TGTGCCAGCAGCTGGGAAACAGGGGCACTAGGTACGCAGTATTTT
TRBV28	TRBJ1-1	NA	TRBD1	CASINTGDTEAFF	TGTGCCAGTATAAATACAGGGGACACTGAAGCTTTCTTT
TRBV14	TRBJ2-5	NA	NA	CASSQVPTRHQETQYF	TGTGCCAGCAGCCAAGTTCCGACTAGACACCAAGAGACCCAGTACTTC
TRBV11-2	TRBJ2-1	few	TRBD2	CASSPMRLALNNEQFF	TGTGCCAGCAGCCCCATGAGACTAGCGCTTAACAATGAGCAGTTCTTC
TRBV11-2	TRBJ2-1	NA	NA	CASSFSLRGDEQFF	TGTGCCAGCAGCTTTTCATTGCGCGGGGATGAGCAGTTCTTC
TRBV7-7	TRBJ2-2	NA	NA	CASSLGTPNTGELFF	TGTGCCAGCAGCTTGGGGACACCGAACACCGGGGAGCTGTTTTTT
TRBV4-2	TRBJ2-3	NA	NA	CASSQSSGVADTQYF	TGTGCCAGCAGCCAATCCTCAGGGGTGGCAGATACGCAGTATTTT
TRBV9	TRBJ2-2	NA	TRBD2	CASSVGVAGDTGELFF	TGTGCCAGCAGCGTAGGTGTAGCGGGTGACACCGGGGAGCTGTTTTTT
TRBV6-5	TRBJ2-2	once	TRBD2	CATCGSGRPGELFF	TGTGCCACCTGTGGCAGCGGGAGGCCCGGGGAGCTGTTTTTT
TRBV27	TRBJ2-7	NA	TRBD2	CASSLIAGAYEQYF	TGTGCCAGCAGTTTAATAGCGGGGGCCTACGAGCAGTACTTC
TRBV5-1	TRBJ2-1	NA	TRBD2	CASSSTSVYYNEQFF	TGCGCCAGCAGCTCCACTAGCGTTTACTACAATGAGCAGTTCTTC
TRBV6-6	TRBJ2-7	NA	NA	CASRIGAGRSYEQYF	TGTGCCAGCCGAATAGGGGCAGGGAGGTCCTACGAGCAGTACTTC
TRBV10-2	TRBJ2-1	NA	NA	CASSGSKGPEQFF	TGCGCCAGCAGTGGGAGTAAGGGGCCTGAGCAGTTCTTC
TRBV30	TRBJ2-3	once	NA	CATDSTDTQYF	TGTGCCACCGACAGCACAGATACGCAGTATTTT
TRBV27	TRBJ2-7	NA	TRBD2	CASSFGRALAGGPRLHEQYF	TGTGCCAGCAGTTTCGGCAGGGCTCTAGCGGGAGGTCCCCGCTTACACGAGCAGTACTTC
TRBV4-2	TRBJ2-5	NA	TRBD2	CASSQGTSPLGQETQYF	TGTGCCAGCAGCCAAGGGACTAGCCCACTGGGGCAAGAGACCCAGTACTTC
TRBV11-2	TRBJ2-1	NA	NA	CASSLYSYNEQFF	TGTGCCAGCAGCTTATACAGCTACAATGAGCAGTTCTTC
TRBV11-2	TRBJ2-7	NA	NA	CASSRNRDFYEQYF	TGTGCCAGCAGCCGAAACCGGGACTTCTACGAGCAGTACTTC
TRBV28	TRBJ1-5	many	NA	CASRDQVGPQHF	TGTGCCAGCAGGGATCAGGTAGGGCCCCAGCATTTT
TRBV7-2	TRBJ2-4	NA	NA	CASSLEGQGLGDIQYF	TGTGCCAGCAGCTTGGAGGGTCAAGGGTTGGGAGACATTCAGTACTTC
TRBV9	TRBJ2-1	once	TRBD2	CASSVSPSGWAPRDEQFF	TGTGCCAGCAGCGTAAGTCCTAGCGGGTGGGCTCCTAGGGATGAGCAGTTCTTC
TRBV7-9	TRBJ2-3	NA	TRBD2	CASSPRLAGGDTQYF	TGTGCCAGCAGCCCCCGACTAGCGGGAGGAGATACGCAGTATTTT
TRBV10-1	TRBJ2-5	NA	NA	CASSEVAKGTQYF	TGCGCCAGCAGTGAGGTAGCGAAGGGGACCCAGTACTTC
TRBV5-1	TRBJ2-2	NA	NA	CASSLDQLGTGELFF	TGCGCCAGCAGCTTGGACCAATTGGGCACCGGGGAGCTGTTTTTT
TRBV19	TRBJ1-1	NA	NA	CASSRAGRLGSTEAFF	TGTGCCAGTAGTAGGGCAGGGCGGCTGGGTAGCACTGAAGCTTTCTTT
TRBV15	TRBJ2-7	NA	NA	CATSRDRSSYEQYF	TGTGCCACCAGCAGAGATAGAAGCTCCTACGAGCAGTACTTC
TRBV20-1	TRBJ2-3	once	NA	CSAYISDTQYF	TGCAGTGCTTATATCTCAGATACGCAGTATTTT
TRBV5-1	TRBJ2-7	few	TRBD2	CASSLYGGVYEQYF	TGCGCCAGCAGCTTGTACGGGGGGGTCTACGAGCAGTACTTC
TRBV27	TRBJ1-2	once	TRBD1	CASSRGQEVRGYTF	TGTGCCAGCAGTCGGGGACAGGAGGTCCGTGGCTACACCTTC
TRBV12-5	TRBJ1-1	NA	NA	CASGLGAGRNTEAFF	TGTGCTAGTGGTTTGGGGGCAGGGAGGAACACTGAAGCTTTCTTT
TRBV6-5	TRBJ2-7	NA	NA	CASSYSIPSVGEQYF	TGTGCCAGCAGTTACTCGATTCCTAGCGTGGGAGAGCAGTACTTC
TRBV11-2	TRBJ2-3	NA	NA	CASSLSLTGADTQYF	TGTGCCAGCAGCTTATCTTTAACGGGGGCAGATACGCAGTATTTT
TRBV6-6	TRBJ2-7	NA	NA	CASKRDQTYEQYF	TGTGCCAGCAAAAGGGACCAAACCTACGAGCAGTACTTC
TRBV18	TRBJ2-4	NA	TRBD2	CASSPNPGLAGEGTKNIQYF	TGTGCCAGCTCACCAAACCCGGGACTAGCGGGAGAGGGGACCAAAAACATTCAGTACTTC
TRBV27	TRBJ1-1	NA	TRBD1	CASSQNRGQGGTEAFF	TGTGCCAGCAGCCAGAACCGCGGACAGGGGGGCACTGAAGCTTTCTTT
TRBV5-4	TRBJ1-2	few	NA	CASSQDSYGYTF	TGTGCCAGCAGCCAGGACAGCTATGGCTACACCTTC
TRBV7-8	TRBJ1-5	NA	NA	CASSQGTGAAQPQHF	TGTGCCAGCAGCCAGGGCACGGGGGCGGCTCAGCCCCAGCATTTT
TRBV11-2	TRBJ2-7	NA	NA	CASSLDTTYEQYF	TGTGCCAGCAGCCTAGACACCACCTACGAGCAGTACTTC
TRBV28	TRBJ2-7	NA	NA	CASSLAGSVGYEQYF	TGTGCCAGCAGTTTAGCGGGATCGGTGGGGTACGAGCAGTACTTC
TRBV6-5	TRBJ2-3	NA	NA	CASSYRRRDTQYF	TGTGCCAGCAGTTACAGAAGGAGGGATACGCAGTATTTT
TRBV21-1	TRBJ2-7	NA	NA	CASRPSSGQGAYEQYF	TGTGCCAGCAGACCCTCGTCCGGACAGGGGGCTTACGAGCAGTACTTC
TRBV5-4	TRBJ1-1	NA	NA	CASSFDNMNTEAFF	TGTGCCAGCAGCTTCGACAACATGAACACTGAAGCTTTCTTT
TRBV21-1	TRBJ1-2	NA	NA	CASSHPEGYYGYTF	TGTGCCAGCAGCCACCCAGAGGGTTACTATGGCTACACCTTC
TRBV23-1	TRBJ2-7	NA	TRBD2	CAGDRGLAGAYEQYF	TGCGCTGGGGACAGGGGACTAGCGGGGGCCTACGAGCAGTACTTC
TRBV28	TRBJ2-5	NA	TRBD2	CASSSSGREGTQYF	TGTGCCAGCAGTTCGAGCGGGAGGGAAGGGACCCAGTACTTC
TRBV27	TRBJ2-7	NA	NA	CASSGQRSYEQYF	TGTGCCAGCAGTGGACAGCGCTCCTACGAGCAGTACTTC